These 11 T cell receptor beta chains were all obtained from the same sample, sequenced in a study of T cell repertoires in cytomegalovirus infection. These receptors have no known antigen. A single record per CDR3 protein comes from TCRdb applying MiXCR to the reads. The sample includes around 800,000 distinct CDR3 sequences, around a third seen only once; the top ten take under 15%. The material was cultured CD8+ T cells from PBMCs, obtained from culture after CMV antigen stimulation. The receptors shown here come from a human donor in good health (CMV status not recorded). Some clones in this sample may be carry-over from other donors' samples.

This clonotype was picked up a small number of times. The chain links TRBV27 to TRBJ2-5, with 10 nucleotides matching TRBD2. J lost 7 bases, V lost 4 bases, and 9 bases had no gene match. Germline CDR1 MNHEY, CDR2 SMNVEV (reference sequence). This CDR3 has 15 amino acids. CDR3 coding DNA: TGTGCCAGCAGTTCAGGAGCGGGGGGGAGCGTGACCCAGTACTTC. Translated, it gives CASSSGAGGSVTQYF.

The V gene is TRBV12-3 or TRBV12-4, the J gene TRBJ1-2; TRBD1 matches at 7 bases. The CDR3 is 13 residues long. Trimming took 7 bases from V and 4 from J; bases not matched to a gene: 6. The CDR3 nucleotides read TGTGCCAGCACCCTCGGGACAGCCTATGGCTACACCTTC. Residues: CASTLGTAYGYTF.

This clonotype was counted between two and nine times. The rearrangement uses TRBV6-6 and TRBJ2-3; 9 bases are a match to TRBD2. The CDR3 length is 14 residues. CDR1 is MNHNY, CDR2 SVGAGI, per germline (reference sequence). V lost 2 bases to trimming and J lost 6 bases; unmatched junction nucleotides: 3. CDR3: CASSYAGGRDTQYF. In DNA, the CDR3 is TGTGCCAGCAGTTACGCGGGGGGGCGGGATACGCAGTATTTT.

As DNA, the CDR3 is TGTGCCAGCAGCCCCTCCCCGGGACAGGGGCCCGATACGCAGTATTTT. Amino acid sequence: CASSPSPGQGPDTQYF. The genes are TRBV7-9 and TRBJ2-3, with 10 nucleotides matching TRBD1. The CDR3 consists of 16 residues. Germline V lookup: CDR1 SEHNR, CDR2 FQNEAQ (reference sequence). J was trimmed by 6 bases and V by 5 bases; bases with no gene match: 11.

About this clonotype itself: A clone one base away is much larger, so this may be a read error. Since the CDR3 does not end with the conserved phenylalanine or tryptophan, this likely comes from a read error. The V gene is TRBV7-3, the J gene TRBJ2-5, with TRBD1 identical over 8 bases. There are 16 residues in the CDR3. Per the germline V gene, CDR1 is SGHTA and CDR2 is FQGTGA. V gave up 0 bases and J gave up 5 bases; unmatched junction bases: 8. The CDR3 sequence: CASSLTPTGVGETQYC. The CDR3 nucleotides are TGTGCCAGCAGCTTAACCCCGACAGGGGTAGGGGAGACCCAGTACTGC.

The chain carries TRBV4-1 and TRBJ1-5, with D possibly matching TRBD1 (5 bases). This CDR3 region has 14 residues. Trimming stripped 2 bases from V and 3 bases from J, with 8 bases between. Germline CDR1 reads MGHRA; CDR2 reads YSYEKL. The CDR3 here is CASSQTDTNQPQHF. The CDR3 DNA is TGCGCCAGCAGCCAAACGGACACCAATCAGCCCCAGCATTTT.

This clonotype was counted ten times or more. The chain has TRBV7-2 and TRBJ2-1, with 8 bases that match TRBD2. J was trimmed by 7 bases and V by 2 bases; bases with no gene match: 7. The CDR3 runs 15 residues. Germline V gene sequence: CDR1 SGHTA, CDR2 FQGNSA. The CDR3 nucleotides are TGTGCCAGCAGCTTAAACGGGGGGGTTTGGAATGAGCAGTTCTTC. As protein: CASSLNGGVWNEQFF.

This clonotype has just one count. The junction departs from the called germline gene at one end, perhaps through a read error. This CDR3 reads CASSLVGLLGGETQHF. The CDR3 nucleotides are TGTGCCAGCAGTTTAGTGGGGTTATTGGGGGGAGAGACCCAGCACTTC. The chain employs TRBV12-3 or TRBV12-4 and TRBJ2-5; TRBD2 might be the D (6 bases). CDR3 size: 16 residues.

Remarks on this clonotype: It may be a read error: a sequence one base away is much more abundant. The rearrangement uses TRBV6-5 and TRBJ1-1; 8 bases agree with TRBD1. The ends lost 4 bases at V and 5 bases at J; junction bases unmatched: 9. CDR3 length equals 15 residues. Germline CDR1 MNHEY, CDR2 SVGAGI. CDR3 DNA: TGTGCCAGCAGTTCGCGACAGGGGATGTGGACTGAAGCTTTCTTT. Encoded protein: CASSSRQGMWTEAFF.

In this sample, this clonotype turned up a few times. The V call is TRBV9, the J call TRBJ2-3; 7 bases match TRBD2. The J segment lost 5 bases and the V segment lost 0 bases, leaving 3 bases of the junction unmatched. The CDR3 is made up of 14 amino acids. Germline V gives CDR1 SGDLS, CDR2 YYNGEE. The chain's CDR3 is CASSVVPGGDTQYF. Written as DNA, the CDR3 is TGTGCCAGCAGCGTAGTTCCGGGGGGAGATACGCAGTATTTT.

The genes are TRBV7-6 and TRBJ1-4; D remains unclear. V dropped 6 bases and J dropped 0 bases, with 14 bases sitting between them. CDR1 is SGHVS and CDR2 is FNYEAQ in the germline V gene. This CDR3 contains 16 residues. In DNA, the CDR3 is TGTGCCAGCAGTCTATCGTTACCTTCAACTAATGAAAAACTGTTTTTT. This sequence encodes CASSLSLPSTNEKLFF.